This record looks at one T cell receptor (beta chain) sequence and its context. Its antigen remains unidentified. No base quality values were provided; no much bigger clone lies one nucleotide off. Donors were 35 to 40 systemically healthy Caucasian individuals from Russia aged roughly 6 to 100 years. Ten milliliters of peripheral blood were collected from each donor into EDTA-treated Vacutainer tubes. Ficoll-Paque density-gradient centrifugation was used to isolate PBMCs, with at least 7 million obtained per sample. Trizol reagent was used to extract total RNA from the PBMCs, yielding at least 5 micrograms per sample. For every donor, flow cytometry on a PBMC aliquot measured the percentage of naive CD45RAhigh/CD27high T cells. The data belong to a study of blood T cells in healthy people across ages (dated by TCRdb to the mid-2010s). For the study in its entirety: In model experiments, template switching captured about one uniquely barcoded TCR beta cDNA molecule for every two T cells. Using deep sequencing normalized with unique cDNA molecular identifiers, the study measured how TCR beta repertoire diversity changes with age. Four age groups were formed from the donors: young (average around 15 years), middle-aged (around 41), aged (roughly 56) and long-lived (about 80). To avoid experimental bias, donors of different ages were distributed randomly across sequencing lanes. For two donors (one aged 18 to 29 and one aged 80 or older), the study analyzed two additional independent replicas of 1 million unique cDNA reads from the same blood draw.

Receptor amplification or capture employed 5' RACE. The sequencer listed for this sample is Illumina HiSeq 2500. A second roughly 7 to 11 cycle PCR used a sample-barcoded 5' primer and a J-beta primer mix. Each TCR beta cDNA molecule received a unique molecular identifier from a template-switch 5' adaptor carrying 12 random nucleotides. Each sample yielded at least 3 million CDR3-containing paired-end reads. The Mint cDNA synthesis kit, primed by a TRBC-specific oligonucleotide, was used to synthesize first-strand cDNA from all RNA. All cDNA was treated with uracil-DNA glycosylase and then went through a first 18-cycle PCR with the universal primers M1SS and BC2_uni_R. As for the authors' bioinformatics: Normalization of each sample was performed by random selection of 1 million high-quality reads, each carrying a distinct molecular identifier. Instead of being binned into consensus sequences, reads with shared molecular identifiers were discarded. CDR3 identification, clonotype clustering and error correction used MiTCR with a Q25 quality threshold and the strictest error-elimination algorithm. A nonparametric unseen species model with Euler transformation was used to estimate lower-bound total TCR beta diversity. The public sequencing data were trimmed at Q25 with fastp and processed into clonotypes with MiXCR by TCRdb, which kept only in-frame beta chains. One record per CDR3 amino acid sequence lists the most common genes and DNA. The authors' filters were not applied to this entry. For this sample the table gives about 800,000 distinct CDR3 sequences, of which roughly 64% were detected only once. The ten largest clones capture 22% of the sample.

Study-level results and caveats: As age increased, observed TCR beta diversity per million T cells dropped in a roughly linear way, and a significant reduction was already evident by age about 40. The CMV infection status of donors was not known, potentially confounding age-related changes in expanded clonotypes. A strong correlation was found between observed TCR beta diversity and the percentage of naive T cells measured by flow cytometry. Estimates of total diversity based on one million sequenced T cells were considered lower bounds and underestimates. Compared with the aged group, the long-lived group had more naive CD4+ T cells, fewer expanded clones and increased TCR diversity, suggesting age selection. Bulk unsorted PBMC profiling prevented conclusive comparison of naive and antigen-experienced compartments.

CDR1 LGHNA and CDR2 YSLEER were looked up in the germline V gene. The cysteine opens and the phenylalanine closes a CDR3 of 16 amino acids. Just the 48-base CDR3 DNA is kept, in frame starting at base 1. Trimming takes 0 bases off V and 5 bases off J; junction bases not matched to a gene: 7. The chain links TRBV4-3 with TRBJ2-1; a stretch of 7 junction bases matches TRBD2. The source material was blood. The TCR comes from a man aged 25-45 years in good health. The CDR3 here reads CASSQDRLAKHNEQFF. The sequenced DNA: TGCGCCAGCAGCCAAGACAGACTAGCTAAACACAATGAGCAGTTCTTC.